What follows are 31 T cell receptor beta chains derived from one specimen sequenced in a study of blood T cell repertoires in COVID-19. Sequenced by immunoSEQ multiplex PCR; TCRdb stores in-frame clones only, minus some. The repertoire holds 250,000 or so clones, 70% to 90% seen once, with less than 8% in the top ten. The material sequenced was peripheral blood. The receptor set was obtained from a man aged 55 to 70 with acute or convalescent COVID-19.

The chain links TRBV7-8 to TRBJ1-1; 10 nucleotides agree with TRBD1. The CDR3 runs to 17 residues. The trim removed 5 bases at V and 1 base at J, leaving 10 bases unmatched. Per the germline V gene, CDR1 is SGHVS and CDR2 is FQNEAQ. The CDR3: CASSQEGDRGGNTEAFF. DNA of the CDR3: TGTGCCAGCAGCCAAGAGGGGGACAGGGGAGGGAACACTGAAGCTTTCTTT.

This clone was seen only once. This chain joins TRBV7-9 and TRBJ1-1, with D possibly matching TRBD1 (5 bases). Trimming pared 1 base from V and 7 bases from J, leaving 10 bases between. Germline V gene data show CDR1 as SEHNR and CDR2 as FQNEAQ (reference sequence). The CDR3 is made up of 13 amino acids. CDR3 amino acids: CASSLDGAGEAFF. The DNA for the CDR3 is TGTGCCAGCAGCTTAGATGGGGCCGGTGAAGCTTTCTTT.

The genes are TRBV7-9 and TRBJ1-1; TRBD1 might be the D (5 bases). This CDR3 comprises 14 residues. The germline gives CDR1 SEHNR, CDR2 FQNEAQ (reference sequence). Trimming cost V 5 bases and J 10 bases, with 20 bases left between them. In DNA, the CDR3 is TGTGCCAGCAGCCCCTCCCTATCGGGACTAGGAGCTTTCTTT. Its protein is CASSPSLSGLGAFF.

This sequence joins TRBV5-6 and TRBJ1-4, with 8 bases identical to TRBD1. The CDR3 runs to 16 residues. Germline loops: CDR1 SGHDT, CDR2 YYEEEE. Trimming took 4 bases from V and 1 from J; bases not matched to a gene: 6. CDR3 residues: CASSPGTGLTNEKLFF. Here the CDR3 DNA reads TGTGCCAGCAGCCCAGGGACAGGCCTAACTAATGAAAAACTGTTTTTT.

The V call is TRBV5-4, the J call TRBJ2-7; D not resolved. The CDR3 length is 14 residues. V was trimmed by 0 bases and J by 3 bases, leaving 10 bases between them. From germline, CDR1 is SGHNT and CDR2 YYREEE (reference sequence). The CDR3 loop is CASSLGQTGYEQYF. The CDR3 nucleotides are TGTGCCAGCAGCTTGGGCCAAACTGGCTACGAGCAGTACTTC.

The V gene is TRBV5-3, the J gene TRBJ2-7; D remains unclear. TRBV5-3 is treated as an ORF (open reading frame) with a function not yet certain. Trimming pared 0 bases from V and 5 bases from J, leaving 15 bases between. The CDR3 has 15 amino acids. CDR3 DNA sequence: TGTGCCAGAAGCTTGGCCGGTGGTAGCTACCACGAGCAGTACTTC. It specifies CARSLAGGSYHEQYF.

V usage is TRBV15 and J usage is TRBJ2-4, with D possibly TRBD2 on 6 matching bases. The CDR3 length is 14 residues. Per germline, CDR1 LNHNV and CDR2 YYDKDF (reference sequence). V lost 1 base, J lost 7 bases, and 11 bases lay in between. Written as DNA, the CDR3 is TGTGCCACCAGCAGAGCGGGTGGGGGGAACATTCAGTACTTC. Protein product: CATSRAGGGNIQYF.

This clone showed up just a few times. CDR3 region: CASSSYGQVQETQYF. Written as DNA, the CDR3 is TGTGCCAGCAGCTCCTATGGACAAGTTCAAGAGACCCAGTACTTC. The genes are TRBV7-8 and TRBJ2-5; perhaps TRBD1 as D (5 bases). The CDR3 sequence is 15 residues long. The germline V gene encodes CDR1 SGHVS and CDR2 FQNEAQ. V lost 4 bases, J lost 2 bases, and 14 bases lay in between. Filled out from reference TRBV7-8 and TRBJ2-5, the complete variable domain reads GAGVSQSPRYKVAKRGQDVALRCDPISGHVSLFWYQQALGQGPEFLTYFQNEAQLDKSGLPSDRFFAERPEGSVSTLKIQRTQQEDSAVYLCASSSYGQVQETQYFGPGTRLLVL.

This rearrangement joins TRBV6-1 to TRBJ1-4; the D gene is possibly TRBD1 (5 bases). This CDR3 spans 14 amino acids. Germline CDR1 reads MNHNS; CDR2 reads SASEGT. The V gene lost 2 bases and the J gene lost 8 bases, with 12 bases spanning the gap. CDR3 in amino acids: CASSENGALEKLFF. Written as DNA, the CDR3 is TGTGCCAGCAGTGAAAATGGGGCGTTGGAAAAACTGTTTTTT.

V gene TRBV6-5 combines with J gene TRBJ2-7; tentative D call: TRBD1 (5 bases). CDR3 length: 15 amino acids. Looked up from germline, CDR1 is MNHEY and CDR2 is SVGAGI. The V and J ends lost 7 bases and 2 bases respectively, with 18 bases between them. The chain's CDR3 is CASTRSPQATYEQYF. As DNA, the CDR3 is TGTGCCAGCACCCGTTCCCCACAGGCCACCTACGAGCAGTACTTC.

The rearrangement uses TRBV28 and TRBJ1-5; 7 positions agree with TRBD1. CDR1 and CDR2 from the germline V gene are MDHEN and SYDVKM. The CDR3 sequence is 17 residues long. With 2 bases clipped from V and 5 bases from J, the junction kept 12 bases outside the gene matches. The CDR3, as DNA: TGTGCCAGCAGTTTAACCTCCGGCAGGGGGTTTTATCAGCCCCAGCATTTT. It codes for CASSLTSGRGFYQPQHF.

In its sample, this clone was seen a few times. The CDR3 DNA sequence: TGCGCCAGCAGCCCTAGGTGGGGGCGCAATGAGCAGTTCTTC. This gives the protein CASSPRWGRNEQFF. The rearrangement links TRBV4-1 to TRBJ2-1; a possible D gene is TRBD1 (6 bases). Trimming removed 4 bases at V and 6 bases at J, with 13 bases between. Germline V CDR1 and CDR2: MGHRA, YSYEKL. The CDR3 extends over 14 amino acids.

The chain has TRBV24-1 and TRBJ1-1, with a tentative D call TRBD1 (6 bases). Trimming removed 7 bases from V and 1 base from J, with 12 bases in between. This CDR3 region has 14 residues. Germline values: CDR1 KGHDR, CDR2 SFDVKD. The CDR3 here is CATRRAGENTEAFF. CDR3 DNA sequence: TGTGCCACCAGGAGGGCAGGGGAGAACACTGAAGCTTTCTTT.

In its sample, this clone was seen once. The gene calls are TRBV4-3 and TRBJ2-1, with 7 bases that match TRBD2. The CDR3 length is 19 residues. Germline lookup yields CDR1 LGHNA and CDR2 YSLEER. V trimming: 0 bases; J trimming: 0 bases; junction bases outside the gene matches: 11. DNA for the CDR3: TGCGCCAGCAGCCAAGATTTTGGGAGGGGAACCCTCTCCTACAATGAGCAGTTCTTC. It is translated as CASSQDFGRGTLSYNEQFF.

The gene calls are TRBV19 and TRBJ1-1; 7 bases are a match to TRBD1. Unmatched junction bases numbered 7, after V lost 5 bases and J lost 1 base. The CDR3 extends over 15 amino acids. The germline CDR1 and CDR2 sequences are LNHDA and SQIVND (reference sequence). CDR3 loop: CASSAAGQPNTEAFF. CDR3 bases: TGTGCCAGTAGTGCCGCGGGACAGCCGAACACTGAAGCTTTCTTT.

J is TRBJ2-2 and V is TRBV3-1 (or the pseudogene TRBV3-2); 8 nucleotides match TRBD1. V was clipped by 4 bases and J by 6 bases; unmatched bases: 10. This CDR3 spans 16 amino acids. In germline, CDR1 is LGHDT, CDR2 YNNKEL (reference sequence). The CDR3 spells CASSLKTGAVSGELFF. CDR3 DNA: TGTGCCAGCAGCCTCAAGACAGGGGCGGTCTCCGGGGAGCTGTTTTTT.

This sequence joins TRBV11-1 and TRBJ2-5, with 8 bases identical to TRBD1. From germline, CDR1 is SGHAT and CDR2 FQDESV (reference sequence). The CDR3 length is 15 residues. The V segment lost 5 bases and the J segment 3 bases; nucleotides outside the gene matches: 8. The DNA of the CDR3 is TGTGCCAGCAGCGCAACCGGGACAGGTGAAGAGACCCAGTACTTC. Its translation is CASSATGTGEETQYF.

CDR3: CSVKGLYQETQYF. In nucleotides, the CDR3 is TGCAGCGTTAAAGGACTTTACCAAGAGACCCAGTACTTC. The chain joins TRBV29-1 to TRBJ2-5; D may be TRBD2 (5 bases). This CDR3 region has 13 residues. In germline, CDR1 is SQVTM, CDR2 ANQGSEA. V was pared by 5 bases and J by 0 bases, with 10 bases between.

J is TRBJ2-1 and V is TRBV21-1; TRBD2, as called in the table, went unchecked against the DNA. TRBV21-1 is a listed pseudogene. This CDR3 is built from 12 residues. The CDR3 is CASSKGGGEQFF. CDR3 bases: TGTGCCAGCAGCAAGGGAGGGGGAGAGCAGTTCTTC.

This clone was recorded a few times. V and J are TRBV11-3 and TRBJ2-1, with 8 bases that match TRBD2. The CDR3 is 17 residues long. V shed 5 bases, J shed 0 bases, and the junction held 9 bases outside the gene matches. Germline V gives CDR1 SGHNT, CDR2 YENEEA. The CDR3 DNA reads TGTGCCAGCAGCAACCGACCCGGGACTAGCTCCTACAATGAGCAGTTCTTC. Translation gives CASSNRPGTSSYNEQFF.

This chain uses TRBV19 with TRBJ2-5; no firm D call. V lost 5 bases to trimming and J lost 5 bases, with 6 bases between them. Germline V gene sequence: CDR1 LNHDA, CDR2 SQIVND (reference sequence). This CDR3 region has 11 residues. The CDR3 DNA reads TGTGCCAGTAGTGCTCGGGAGACCCAGTACTTC. Translating gives CASSARETQYF.

The rearrangement joins TRBV6-6 to TRBJ2-1; TRBD2 matches at 12 bases. The CDR3 is 16 amino acids. Germline V gene lookup returns CDR1 MNHNY and CDR2 SVGAGI (reference sequence). V lost 2 bases to trimming and J lost 7 bases; unmatched junction nucleotides: 6. In nucleotides, the CDR3 is TGTGCCAGCAGTTACCCCGGACTAGCGGGATTGAATGAGCAGTTCTTC. Its translation is CASSYPGLAGLNEQFF.

V is TRBV7-3 and J is TRBJ1-6; D possibly corresponds to TRBD1 (6 bases). CDR1 SGHTA and CDR2 FQGTGA come from the germline V gene. CDR3 size: 14 residues. The ends were cut back, 3 bases at V and 7 bases at J, with 10 bases in the middle. CDR3 in DNA: TGTGCCAGCAGCTTGAGAGGGGGAAATTCACCCCTCCACTTT. Amino acids: CASSLRGGNSPLHF.

The J gene is TRBJ1-2, the V gene TRBV25-1; unclear D gene. This CDR3 has 13 residues. Germline V gives CDR1 MGHDK, CDR2 SYGVNS. Trimming removed 7 bases at V and 8 bases at J, with 17 bases between. The DNA for the CDR3 is TGTGCCAGCACCTCCCGAGGAGGGAGCGGCTACACCTTC. This sequence encodes CASTSRGGSGYTF.

The rearrangement joins TRBV27 to TRBJ2-1; 8 positions match TRBD2. The germline gives CDR1 MNHEY, CDR2 SMNVEV (reference sequence). The CDR3 has 15 amino acids. J lost 5 bases, V lost 4 bases, and 7 bases had no gene match. Here the CDR3 reads CASSSGGPHHNEQFF. CDR3 bases: TGTGCCAGCAGTTCGGGAGGGCCCCACCACAATGAGCAGTTCTTC.

The chain recombines TRBV3-1 (or the pseudogene TRBV3-2) with TRBJ1-4, with 9 nucleotides matching TRBD1. Germline CDR1 LGHDT, CDR2 YNNKEL (reference sequence). V was clipped by 0 bases and J by 7 bases; unmatched bases: 9. The CDR3 covers 17 residues. In DNA form, the CDR3 reads TGTGCCAGCAGCCAAGAGGTTACGACAGGGGGGAGTGAAAAACTGTTTTTT. This translates into CASSQEVTTGGSEKLFF.

The rearrangement joins TRBV10-3 to TRBJ2-7; tentative D call: TRBD1 (5 bases). Germline V gene lookup returns CDR1 ENHRY and CDR2 SYGVKD. The CDR3 length is 12 residues. Trimming left V 2 bases short and J 8 bases short, with 10 bases between. CDR3 loop: CAISEADTQQYF. The CDR3, as DNA: TGTGCCATCAGTGAGGCGGACACCCAGCAGTACTTC.

The rearrangement joins TRBV24-1 to TRBJ2-4, with a weak D call TRBD2 (6 bases). The CDR3 loop spans 14 amino acids. Germline V gene data show CDR1 as KGHDR and CDR2 as SFDVKD. V lost 9 bases and J 1 base, leaving 12 bases between the germline ends. The CDR3 loop is CATGTRMAKNIQYF. In DNA, the CDR3 is TGTGCCACCGGGACTCGGATGGCCAAAAACATTCAGTACTTC.

This clone turned up a few times. The genes are TRBV6-5 and TRBJ1-1; 8 bases are a match to TRBD1. CDR3 size: 15 residues. V trimming: 0 bases; J trimming: 11 bases; junction bases outside the gene matches: 11. The germline gives CDR1 MNHEY, CDR2 SVGAGI. As DNA, the CDR3 is TGTGCCAGCAGTTACTCGGACAGGGAAAGGGGTGGCGCTTTCTTT. Protein product: CASSYSDRERGGAFF.

This rearrangement joins TRBV6-6 to TRBJ2-5; 7 bases line up with TRBD2. V shed 8 bases and J 0 bases; nucleotides not matched to a gene: 6. Germline V CDR1 and CDR2: MNHNY, SVGAGI (reference sequence). CDR3 length: 14 residues. The CDR3 loop reads CASLFTSDQETQYF. CDR3 DNA sequence: TGTGCCAGCTTATTTACTAGCGACCAAGAGACCCAGTACTTC.

V is TRBV5-1 and J is TRBJ1-5, with 7 bases that match TRBD1. Trimming at V came to 0 bases and at J to 3 bases, leaving 6 bases not matched to a gene. Germline V lookup: CDR1 SGHRS, CDR2 YFSETQ. CDR3 length: 16 amino acids. CDR3 protein: CASSLAGTAFNQPQHF. The CDR3, as DNA: TGCGCCAGCAGCTTGGCCGGGACAGCCTTCAATCAGCCCCAGCATTTT.